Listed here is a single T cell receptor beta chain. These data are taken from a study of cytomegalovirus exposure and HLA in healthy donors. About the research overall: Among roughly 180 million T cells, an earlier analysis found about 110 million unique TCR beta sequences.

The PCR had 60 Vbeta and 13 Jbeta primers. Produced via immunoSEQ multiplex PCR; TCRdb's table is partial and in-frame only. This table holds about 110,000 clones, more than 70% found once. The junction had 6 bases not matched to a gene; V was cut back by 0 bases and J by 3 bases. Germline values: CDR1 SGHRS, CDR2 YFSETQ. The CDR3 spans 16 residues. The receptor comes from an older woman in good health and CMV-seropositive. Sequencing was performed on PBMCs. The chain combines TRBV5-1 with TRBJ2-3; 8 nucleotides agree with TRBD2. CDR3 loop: CASSLVAGPGTDTQYF. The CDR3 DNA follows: TGCGCCAGCAGCTTGGTAGCGGGGCCAGGTACAGATACGCAGTATTTT.